Within the sample, the clone carrying this T cell receptor (beta chain) is medium-sized. These data are taken from a study of molecular identifiers for immune sequencing clone quantification. Study summary: Five portions were made in replicates from RNA of roughly 20,000 or 100,000 naive CD8 cells, and four underwent sequencing.

Using 10%, 30% or 50% RNA, naive CD8 libraries were derived from roughly 20,000 to 1,000,000 sorted cells. Sorting isolated naive CD8 T cells as CD8+CD4-CCR7+CD45RA+ events. Generation of bulk TCR libraries relied on previously described methods and listed TCR primers. MiXCR, applied by TCRdb to the PCR reads, yields one record per CDR3 protein. The data show roughly 6,500 distinct CDR3 sequences, approximately 15% seen once. This clonotype was sampled from a human donor in good health. Some libraries in this study had Jurkat cell RNA spiked in. The sample comprised naive CD8+ T cells from blood, with Jurkat cell RNA spiked in. Documented subset: FACS-sorted CD8+CD4-CCR7+CD45RA+ naive T cells.

The CDR3 DNA reads TGCGCCAGCAGCCAAGATCGGGGCAGGGGCGGTGAAAAACTGTTTTTT. Translating it yields CASSQDRGRGGEKLFF. V is TRBV4-3 and J is TRBJ1-4, with D tentatively TRBD1 (6 bases). The CDR3 extends over 16 amino acids. Trimming took 0 bases from V and 7 from J, leaving 15 bases between them. Per germline, CDR1 LGHNA and CDR2 YSLEER.